One sample yielded the 22 T cell receptor beta chains listed below, sequenced in a study of blood T cell repertoires in COVID-19. The table came from immunoSEQ multiplex PCR; TCRdb's copy has only in-frame clones and leaves some out. The table has over 200,000 clones, about 87% seen once. The sample was peripheral blood. The source of these receptors is a man aged 60 to 69 who had recovered from COVID-19.

This sequence joins TRBV29-1 and TRBJ2-7; D is perhaps TRBD1 (6 bases). Germline V lookup: CDR1 SQVTM, CDR2 ANQGSEA. The length of the CDR3 is 13 residues. The V end lost 7 bases, the J end lost 1 base, and 14 bases lay between the germline ends. The CDR3 DNA reads TGCAGCGCCCTGGGACAAGCGTCCTACGAGCAGTACTTC. Translation: CSALGQASYEQYF.

This clone showed up just once. The rearrangement links TRBV19 to TRBJ2-2, with D possibly being TRBD2 (6 bases). CDR1 is LNHDA and CDR2 is SQIVND in the germline V gene (reference sequence). This CDR3 contains 16 residues. V lost 5 bases, J lost 0 bases, and 13 bases lay in between. DNA of the CDR3: TGTGCCAGTAGTTTCACCGGGGGACCGAACACCGGGGAGCTGTTTTTT. Encoded protein: CASSFTGGPNTGELFF.

The J gene is TRBJ1-2, the V gene TRBV6-2 or TRBV6-3; D may be TRBD1 (6 bases). V was trimmed by 5 bases and J by 2 bases, leaving 9 bases between them. Germline CDR1 is MNHEY and CDR2 is SVGEGT. The CDR3 has 13 residues. The CDR3 DNA is TGTGCCAGCAGTAACAGGGAGAACTATGGCTACACCTTC. This sequence encodes CASSNRENYGYTF.

The chain couples TRBV4-1 to TRBJ2-2; no clear D. Trimming stripped 0 bases from V and 5 bases from J, with 13 bases between. Looked up from germline, CDR1 is MGHRA and CDR2 is YSYEKL. The CDR3 has 16 amino acids. The CDR3 region has the DNA TGCGCCAGCAGCCAAGATGTTTCTGTTTTTACCGGGGAGCTGTTTTTT. This gives the protein CASSQDVSVFTGELFF.

The chain has TRBV10-3 and TRBJ2-1; TRBD1 matches 9 bases. With 10 bases clipped from V and 2 bases from J, the junction kept 9 bases outside the gene matches. Germline V gene lookup returns CDR1 ENHRY and CDR2 SYGVKD. The CDR3 has 15 residues. The CDR3 reads CASSSGTGPYNEQFF. The DNA for the CDR3 is TGTGCCAGCTCATCCGGGACAGGGCCCTACAATGAGCAGTTCTTC.

The genes are TRBV2 and TRBJ2-7; no definite D call. CDR3 length equals 14 residues. The germline CDR1 and CDR2 sequences are SNHLY and FYNNEI. Trimming took off 0 bases at V and 5 bases at J, with 11 bases between the two ends. The CDR3 bases are TGTGCCAGCAGTGAAGCGCTTCGAGAGAACGAGCAGTACTTC. Translation: CASSEALRENEQYF. The full variable domain, with the rest looked up from reference TRBV2 and TRBJ2-7, is EPEVTQTPSHQVTQMGQEVILRCVPISNHLYFYWYRQILGQKVEFLVSFYNNEISEKSEIFDDQFSVERPDGSNFTLKIRSTKLEDSAMYFCASSEALRENEQYFGPGTRLTVT.

The V call is TRBV7-8, the J call TRBJ2-3; TRBD1 aligns across 7 bases. The CDR3 consists of 14 residues. Per the germline V gene, CDR1 is SGHVS and CDR2 is FQNEAQ. V was clipped by 1 base and J by 6 bases; unmatched bases: 4. CDR3 residues: CASSLVKGADTQYF. The CDR3 DNA sequence: TGTGCCAGCAGCTTAGTGAAGGGGGCGGATACGCAGTATTTT.

The chain employs TRBV3-1 (or the pseudogene TRBV3-2) and TRBJ1-4, with D uncertain. The CDR3 loop spans 13 amino acids. The ends were cut back, 5 bases at V and 8 bases at J, with 12 bases in the middle. CDR1 LGHDT and CDR2 YNNKEL come from the germline V gene (reference sequence). CDR3 DNA: TGTGCCAGCAGCTCTCGGGGTAGCGAAAAACTGTTTTTT. Translating it yields CASSSRGSEKLFF.

The chain combines TRBV5-1 with TRBJ2-2; perhaps TRBD1 as D (6 bases). The CDR3 covers 14 residues. Trimming left V 4 bases short and J 1 base short, with 8 bases between. Germline CDR1 is SGHRS and CDR2 is YFSETQ. The CDR3 bases are TGCGCCAGCAGCATACAGGGGAACACCGGGGAGCTGTTTTTT. This codes for CASSIQGNTGELFF.

The chain recombines TRBV6-5 with TRBJ1-5; tentatively, D is TRBD1 (5 bases). V was shortened by 5 bases and J by 6 bases, with 11 bases between the two germline ends. This CDR3 has 13 residues. Germline values: CDR1 MNHEY, CDR2 SVGAGI. Here the CDR3 DNA reads TGTGCCAGCAGTAATGGAAGGGGTCAGCCCCAGCATTTT. This sequence encodes CASSNGRGQPQHF.

The chain has TRBV7-6 and TRBJ2-2; possible D gene TRBD2, 5 bases. This CDR3 has 13 amino acids. V was trimmed by 7 bases and J by 1 base, leaving 7 bases between them. Germline CDR1 reads SGHVS; CDR2 reads FNYEAQ. The CDR3 DNA sequence: TGTGCCAGCAATCGGGGGAACACCGGGGAGCTGTTTTTT. It translates to CASNRGNTGELFF. Complete variable domain (other parts from reference TRBV7-6 and TRBJ2-2): GAGVSQSPRYKVTKRGQDVALRCDPISGHVSLYWYRQALGQGPEFLTYFNYEAQQDKSGLPNDRFSAERPEGSISTLTIQRTEQRDSAMYRCASNRGNTGELFFGEGSRLTVL.

This chain uses TRBV12-3 or TRBV12-4 with TRBJ2-2; D not resolved. This CDR3 region has 11 residues. Trimming cost V 3 bases and J 6 bases, with 2 bases left between them. In DNA form, the CDR3 reads TGTGCCAGCAGTTTCGCCGGGGAGCTGTTTTTT. This translates into CASSFAGELFF.

The genes are TRBV30 and TRBJ2-7; 13 bases agree with TRBD2. V trimming: 5 bases; J trimming: 3 bases; junction bases outside the gene matches: 4. This CDR3 spans 14 amino acids. CDR1 GTSNPN and CDR2 SVGIG come from the germline V gene (reference sequence). For the CDR3, the DNA is TGTGCCTGGGGACTAGCGGGAGCGATCTACGAGCAGTACTTC. Encoded protein: CAWGLAGAIYEQYF.

This clone was counted only a few times. The chain uses TRBV5-6 and TRBJ1-6; weak D call: TRBD1 (5 bases). CDR3 length: 16 residues. Germline CDR1 SGHDT, CDR2 YYEEEE. Trimming left V 1 base short and J 1 base short, with 9 bases between. The CDR3: CASSLTQGSYNSPLHF. CDR3 DNA: TGTGCCAGCAGCTTGACCCAGGGTTCCTATAATTCACCCCTCCACTTT.

The chain has TRBV5-1 and TRBJ1-4; maybe TRBD1 (5 bases). CDR3 length equals 17 residues. Trimming took 0 bases from V and 2 from J, leaving 14 bases between them. CDR1 and CDR2 from the germline V gene are SGHRS and YFSETQ. The CDR3 nucleotides read TGCGCCAGCAGCTTGGACCAGGGCGGCTCGACTAATGAAAAACTGTTTTTT. It specifies CASSLDQGGSTNEKLFF.

The chain joins TRBV6-1 to TRBJ1-2; TRBD1 might be the D (5 bases). This CDR3 has 13 amino acids. From germline, CDR1 is MNHNS and CDR2 SASEGT. V gave up 2 bases and J gave up 2 bases, with 6 bases separating them. The CDR3 nucleotides read TGTGCCAGCAGTGAACGGGGGAACTATGGCTACACCTTC. Its protein product is CASSERGNYGYTF.

The gene calls are TRBV6-1 and TRBJ1-1; 11 bases match TRBD1. V dropped 3 bases and J dropped 9; count of bases not matched to a gene: 3. Looked up from germline, CDR1 is MNHNS and CDR2 is SASEGT. CDR3 length: 13 residues. CDR3 nucleotides: TGTGCCAGCAGTGACAGGGACAGGGGGAAAGCTTTCTTT. Its translation: CASSDRDRGKAFF.

V gene TRBV7-2 combines with J gene TRBJ1-4, with D possibly TRBD1 on 5 matching bases. The CDR3 sequence is 15 residues long. V dropped 5 bases and J dropped 4 bases, with 14 bases sitting between them. Germline CDR1 reads SGHTA; CDR2 reads FQGNSA. CDR3: CASSVTGTYNEKLFF. CDR3 nucleotides: TGTGCCAGCAGCGTGACCGGGACTTATAATGAAAAACTGTTTTTT.

The J gene is TRBJ1-1, the V gene TRBV6-4; maybe TRBD1 (5 bases). The CDR3 is 17 residues long. V was cut by 3 bases and J by 5 bases, with 22 bases left in between. Germline V gene data show CDR1 as MRHNA and CDR2 as SNTAGT. As DNA, the CDR3 is TGTGCCAGCAGTGAAAGGGGAGGCTTTCCGACGAGGACTGAAGCTTTCTTT. Amino acids: CASSERGGFPTRTEAFF.

This clone was picked up a small number of times. V gene TRBV28 combines with J gene TRBJ2-1; possible D gene TRBD2, 5 bases. This CDR3 region has 14 residues. Deletions cut 10 bases from V and 0 bases from J, with 13 bases between. CDR1 is MDHEN and CDR2 is SYDVKM in the germline V gene. CDR3 DNA sequence: TGTGCCACCGTCCGGGGAAGCTCCTACAATGAGCAGTTCTTC. Encoded protein: CATVRGSSYNEQFF. Using reference TRBV28 and TRBJ2-1 for the parts outside the CDR3, the full variable domain is DVKVTQSSRYLVKRTGEKVFLECVQDMDHENMFWYRQDPGLGLRLIYFSYDVKMKEKGDIPEGYSVSREKKERFSLILESASTNQTSMYLCATVRGSSYNEQFFGPGTRLTVL.

The CDR3 region is CASSPLNARPTVSNQPQHF. The CDR3, as DNA: TGTGCCAGCTCACCATTGAACGCTCGCCCGACAGTTAGCAATCAGCCCCAGCATTTT. The chain combines TRBV18 with TRBJ1-5; D may be TRBD1 (5 bases). This CDR3 has 19 residues. Germline CDR1 and CDR2: KGHSH and LQKENI. V was cut by 2 bases and J by 0 bases, with 20 bases left in between.

The chain couples TRBV6-5 to TRBJ2-5; weak D call: TRBD1 (5 bases). CDR3 length: 13 residues. CDR1 is MNHEY, CDR2 SVGAGI, per germline. The V gene lost 7 bases and the J gene lost 5 bases, with 14 bases spanning the gap. The CDR3 sequence: CASKQANGETQYF. In nucleotides, the CDR3 is TGTGCCAGCAAACAGGCTAACGGGGAGACCCAGTACTTC.